This entry lists 15 T cell receptor beta chains sequenced from one sample in a study of blood T cell repertoires in COVID-19. TCRdb keeps only in-frame clones here, not all; method: immunoSEQ multiplex PCR. Of approximately 210,000 clones in the sample, 65% to 85% were seen once. Sequencing was carried out using PBMCs or T cells enriched from blood (not recorded which). All receptors come from a woman aged 60-75 years who had recovered from COVID-19.

The chain has TRBV7-2 and TRBJ2-7, with 9 bases identical to TRBD1. The V segment lost 4 bases and the J segment 6 bases; nucleotides outside the gene matches: 4. CDR3 length: 13 residues. Germline CDR1 and CDR2: SGHTA and FQGNSA. The CDR3: CASSSGTGSEQYF. As DNA, the CDR3 is TGTGCCAGCAGCTCCGGGACAGGGAGCGAGCAGTACTTC.

This chain connects TRBV2 to TRBJ2-7; 10 nucleotides align to TRBD1. Germline lookup yields CDR1 SNHLY and CDR2 FYNNEI. The V segment lost 5 bases and the J segment 5 bases; nucleotides outside the gene matches: 3. This CDR3 has 13 amino acids. For the CDR3, the DNA is TGTGCCAGCAGTCGACAGGGGGCAAACGAGCAGTACTTC. This gives the protein CASSRQGANEQYF.

The rearrangement uses TRBV11-2 and TRBJ2-7; D gene unclear. This CDR3 has 13 residues. CDR1 is SGHAT and CDR2 is FQNNGV in the germline V gene. The ends were cut back, 0 bases at V and 3 bases at J, with 6 bases in the middle. CDR3 DNA sequence: TGTGCCAGCAGCTTAGATTTGCGCTACGAGCAGTACTTC. This gives the protein CASSLDLRYEQYF.

The chain employs TRBV18 and TRBJ1-3, with a tentative D call TRBD1 (5 bases). This CDR3 region has 16 residues. CDR1 is KGHSH and CDR2 is LQKENI in the germline V gene. V was pared by 0 bases and J by 4 bases, with 13 bases between. This CDR3 reads CASSPPSGGAGNTIYF. In DNA, the CDR3 is TGTGCCAGCTCACCACCCTCGGGGGGAGCAGGAAACACCATATATTTT.

The genes are TRBV3-1 (or the pseudogene TRBV3-2) and TRBJ2-1, with a tentative D call TRBD1 (6 bases). The CDR3 spans 14 residues. Germline V gene lookup returns CDR1 LGHDT and CDR2 YNNKEL (reference sequence). The germline V and J ends were trimmed by 3 bases and 3 bases, with 9 bases remaining between them. The CDR3 nucleotides are TGTGCCAGCAGCCAGGGGGCAAGCTACAATGAGCAGTTCTTC. This codes for CASSQGASYNEQFF.

The genes are TRBV7-2 and TRBJ1-2, with D hard to call. V gave up 4 bases and J gave up 8 bases, with 14 bases separating them. The CDR3 has 13 amino acids. Germline lookup yields CDR1 SGHTA and CDR2 FQGNSA. The CDR3 reads CASSSYLSEGYTF. The CDR3 region has the DNA TGTGCCAGCAGCTCCTACCTATCGGAGGGCTACACCTTC.

The CDR3 nucleotides read TGTGCCAGCAGCCGCAACGGGGGGGCTATCAATGAGCAGTTCTTC. Translating gives CASSRNGGAINEQFF. V is TRBV4-2 and J is TRBJ2-1, with TRBD2 matching over 8 bases. The J segment lost 6 bases and the V segment lost 4 bases, leaving 8 bases of the junction unmatched. CDR1 is LGHNA, CDR2 YNFKEQ, per germline. The CDR3 consists of 15 residues.

This rearrangement joins TRBV5-4 to TRBJ2-5; 9 nucleotides agree with TRBD2. There are 16 residues in the CDR3. Germline CDR1 and CDR2: SGHNT and YYREEE (reference sequence). Trimming removed 9 bases from V and 2 bases from J; junction bases left unmatched: 14. The CDR3 nucleotides read TGTGCCACCAAGCCAGAAGCGGGGGGTTTTCAAGAGACCCAGTACTTC. This sequence encodes CATKPEAGGFQETQYF.

The V and J genes are TRBV19 and TRBJ2-2, with D possibly TRBD2 on 5 matching bases. CDR1 LNHDA and CDR2 SQIVND come from the germline V gene (reference sequence). The CDR3 length is 14 residues. V shed 2 bases and J shed 3 bases, with 7 bases lying between them. The CDR3 DNA reads as TGTGCCAGTAGTATACGGACTCACACCGGGGAGCTGTTTTTT. Translation gives CASSIRTHTGELFF.

The table lists this clone with a count of one. The rearrangement uses TRBV6-5 and TRBJ2-3; TRBD2 agrees at 10 bases. CDR3 length equals 15 residues. CDR1 is MNHEY, CDR2 SVGAGI, per germline. The V gene end was trimmed by 6 bases and the J gene end by 2 bases; junction bases not matched to a gene: 5. The CDR3 here is CASSFSGGITDTQYF. CDR3 DNA sequence: TGTGCCAGCAGCTTTAGCGGGGGGATCACAGATACGCAGTATTTT.

This clone showed up just once. The chain uses TRBV11-2 and TRBJ2-7, with no clear D. V was shortened by 3 bases and J by 0 bases, with 3 bases between the two germline ends. Germline lookup yields CDR1 SGHAT and CDR2 FQNNGV. The CDR3 has 12 residues. The DNA of the CDR3 is TGTGCCAGCAGCTTTAGCTCCTACGAGCAGTACTTC. Protein: CASSFSSYEQYF.

This sequence joins TRBV2 and TRBJ2-1; TRBD2 agrees at 9 bases. The V segment lost 10 bases and the J segment 7 bases; nucleotides outside the gene matches: 11. CDR3 size: 14 residues. CDR1 is SNHLY and CDR2 is FYNNEI in the germline V gene. Here the CDR3 reads CATSGQRGANEQFF. CDR3 DNA sequence: TGTGCCACATCCGGGCAGCGGGGGGCAAATGAGCAGTTCTTC.

In this sample, this clone turned up many times. This CDR3 is CASRRDRAYEQYF. The CDR3 nucleotides read TGTGCCAGCAGACGAGACAGAGCCTACGAGCAGTACTTC. The chain links TRBV6-5 to TRBJ2-7, with TRBD1 as a possible D gene (5 bases). Germline V gene sequence: CDR1 MNHEY, CDR2 SVGAGI. V was trimmed by 6 bases and J by 2 bases, leaving 11 bases between them. The CDR3 has 13 residues.

The V and J genes are TRBV19 and TRBJ2-3, with 9 bases identical to TRBD2. The germline CDR1 and CDR2 sequences are LNHDA and SQIVND (reference sequence). The CDR3 contains 14 residues. DNA of the CDR3: TGTGGCGTCGGGGGCGGGAGGGCCGCAGATACGCAGTATTTT. Amino acids: CGVGGGRAADTQYF.

This clone appeared a few times. The gene calls are TRBV7-2 and TRBJ1-5; D is undetermined. V lost 0 bases to trimming and J lost 7 bases, with 7 bases between them. This CDR3 comprises 13 residues. Germline V CDR1 and CDR2: SGHTA, FQGNSA. The CDR3 DNA follows: TGTGCCAGCAGCTTAGCCGCGGGGCAGCCCCAGCATTTT. This gives the protein CASSLAAGQPQHF. Supplemented by reference TRBV7-2 and TRBJ1-5, the full variable domain reads GAGVSQSPSNKVTEKGKDVELRCDPISGHTALYWYRQSLGQGLEFLIYFQGNSAPDKSGLPSDRFSAERTGGSVSTLTIQRTQQEDSAVYLCASSLAAGQPQHFGDGTRLSIL.